These 2 T cell receptor beta chains were sequenced from one sample in a study of cytomegalovirus exposure and HLA in healthy donors. The PCR ran on 60 Vbeta and 13 Jbeta primers. TCRdb's copy holds only in-frame clones and misses some; the assay was immunoSEQ multiplex PCR. This repertoire shows approximately 200,000 clones, roughly four fifths found once; its top ten account for approximately 2%. Sequenced material: PBMCs. These receptors all stem from a woman between 18 and 30 years old in good health and CMV-seropositive.

The rearrangement uses TRBV28 and TRBJ2-7; perhaps TRBD1 as D (6 bases). The CDR3 is 14 residues long. In germline, CDR1 is MDHEN, CDR2 SYDVKM. With 6 bases removed from V and 6 bases from J, the gap between germline ends came to 18 bases. In nucleotides, the CDR3 is TGTGCCAGCAGGGTATGGGACATGATGGCCGAGCAGTACTTC. It translates to CASRVWDMMAEQYF.

Concerning this clone: Because it lacks the conserved phenylalanine or tryptophan at the end, this CDR3 is likely a read error. No DNA is shown, since the ends of the CDR3 on it are uncertain; the CDR3 is the one TCRdb lists. J is TRBJ1-1 and V is TRBV30. Germline V gene sequence: CDR1 GTSNPN, CDR2 SVGIG (reference sequence). The CDR3 region is 12 residues in length, termini included. This CDR3 reads CAWSATGLTGFL.